These 27 T cell receptor beta chains were sequenced from one sample in a study of T cells in women clearing cervical HPV infection. Libraries were prepared by immunoSEQ multiplex PCR; TCRdb keeps only in-frame clonotypes and omits some of them. In total, the table holds about 40,000 clones. The specimen sequenced was blood buffy coat. These TCRs come from a woman between 18 and 69 years old with a cervical HPV16 infection that either progressed to CIN3+ or cleared (not recorded which).

As to this clone: With the read ending 3 residues before the CDR3 end, the germline J gene is used to fill in that end. V is TRBV7-2 and J is TRBJ1-5; 9 bases align to TRBD1. This CDR3 is built from 15 residues. Germline CDR1 is SGHTA and CDR2 is FQGNSA. V was pared by 5 bases and J by 4 bases, with 6 bases of the junction left unmatched. CDR3 DNA (partial): TGTGCCAGCAGCCTCCGACAGGGGGGAAATCAGCCC. It translates to CASSLRQGGNQP. The full CDR3 reads CASSLRQGGNQPQHF.

About this clone: The CDR3 extends 3 residues past the end of the read, so its final part is completed from the germline J gene. The chain recombines TRBV7-8 with TRBJ2-7, with no clear D. Germline V gene sequence: CDR1 SGHVS, CDR2 FQNEAQ. CDR3 length: 14 residues. V was trimmed by 5 bases and J by 3 bases, leaving 14 bases between them. The part of the CDR3 DNA that was read is TGTGCCAGCAGCCCGCGTGCGGAGAGCTACGAG. As protein: CASSPRAESYE. The whole CDR3 reads CASSPRAESYEQYF.

A word on this clone: Read coverage stops 3 residues before the CDR3 terminus; the germline J gene supplies the remainder. This sequence joins TRBV6-1 and TRBJ2-3, with 10 bases identical to TRBD2. With V trimmed by 2 bases and J by 0 bases, 5 bases remained unmatched. The CDR3 length is 17 residues. Germline V gene data show CDR1 as MNHNS and CDR2 as SASEGT. CDR3 loop: CASSELAGALSTDTQYF. The sequenced part of the CDR3 DNA is TGTGCCAGCAGTGAACTAGCGGGAGCTTTGAGCACAGATACG.

Notes on this clone: Read sequence stops 3 residues before the CDR3 end, and the germline J gene provides the missing end. Other DNA variants within this sample encode the same CDR3. The V gene is TRBV11-2, the J gene TRBJ2-1; 7 bases map to TRBD1. CDR1 is SGHAT, CDR2 FQNNGV, per germline. CDR3 length: 13 amino acids. J lost 5 bases, V lost 6 bases, and 4 bases had no gene match. This chain's CDR3 is CASRGQGDNEQFF. Incomplete CDR3 DNA: TGTGCCAGCAGGGGGCAGGGGGACAATGAG.

In regard to this clone: The CDR3 end is not reached by the read, which stops 3 residues before it; the germline J gene fills it in. The chain joins TRBV20-1 to TRBJ1-2, with 10 bases aligning to TRBD1. This CDR3 is built from 15 residues. Trimming at V came to 4 bases and at J to 1 base, leaving 6 bases not matched to a gene. CDR1 and CDR2 (germline): DFQATT, SNEGSKA (reference sequence). CDR3 loop: CSATGRDRGNYGYTF. The DNA read from the CDR3 is TGCAGTGCTACGGGCCGGGACAGGGGTAACTATGGC.

Points on this clone: The CDR3 end is not reached by the read, which stops 3 residues before it; the germline J gene fills it in. V and J are TRBV6-1 and TRBJ1-5, with D perhaps TRBD1 (5 bases). Per the germline V gene, CDR1 is MNHNS and CDR2 is SASEGT. The germline V and J ends were trimmed by 4 bases and 0 bases, with 10 bases remaining between them. The CDR3 has 15 residues. The CDR3 loop is CASSGGLISNQPQHF. The CDR3 DNA, read in part, is TGTGCCAGCAGTGGGGGCCTCATTAGCAATCAGCCC.

Regarding this clone: The read ends 3 residues before the CDR3 terminus; that terminus is restored from the germline J gene. V is TRBV10-3 and J is TRBJ1-5; 7 bases agree with TRBD1. The CDR3 is 13 residues long. The V gene's germline CDR1 is ENHRY and CDR2 SYGVKD. The V and J ends lost 8 bases and 5 bases, in that order; junction bases with no gene match: 6. The part of the CDR3 DNA that was read is TGTGCCATCCATGACAGGGTCGATCAGCCC. This gives the protein CAIHDRVDQP. From start to end, the CDR3 is CAIHDRVDQPQHF.

As for this clone: The read terminates 3 residues before the CDR3 end, so the remaining end is supplied by the germline J gene. The rearrangement links TRBV5-1 to TRBJ2-1, with D possibly matching TRBD1 (6 bases). V was clipped by 4 bases and J by 5 bases, with 10 bases between them. This CDR3 region has 13 residues. Germline assignment: CDR1 SGHRS and CDR2 YFSETQ. The CDR3 loop reads CASSPWTDNEQFF. CDR3 DNA, as far as it was read: TGCGCCAGCAGCCCTTGGACAGACAATGAG.

Comments on this clone: The read is 3 residues too short to cover the CDR3 end, so that end is filled in from the germline J gene. The chain has TRBV2 and TRBJ2-7, with D hard to call. V was pared by 4 bases and J by 3 bases, with 4 bases between. CDR3 size: 11 residues. Germline-derived CDR1 and CDR2 are SNHLY and FYNNEI. The CDR3 loop is CASSANYEQYF. The sequenced part of the CDR3 DNA is TGTGCCAGCAGTGCCAACTACGAG.

Remarks on this clone: The CDR3 extends 3 residues past the end of the read, so its final part is completed from the germline J gene. The chain combines TRBV7-6 with TRBJ1-1; D gene uncertain. CDR3 length: 15 amino acids. Germline CDR1 SGHVS, CDR2 FNYEAQ. Trimming took off 4 bases at V and 4 bases at J, with 16 bases between the two ends. CDR3 amino acids: CASSSGPEISTEAFF. Incomplete CDR3 DNA: TGTGCCAGCAGCTCAGGTCCAGAAATAAGCACTGAA.

This CDR3 reads CASSSRGQGVYEQYF. CDR3 DNA, as far as it was read: TGTGCCAGCAGCTCCCGGGGACAGGGCGTCTACGAG. The chain links TRBV7-8 to TRBJ2-7; TRBD1 agrees at 9 bases. The read terminates 3 residues ahead of where the CDR3 ends, so the germline J gene completes it. Trimming removed 4 bases from V and 3 bases from J; junction bases left unmatched: 7. The length of the CDR3 is 15 residues. CDR1 is SGHVS and CDR2 is FQNEAQ in the germline V gene.

Remarks on this clone: Read coverage stops 3 residues before the CDR3 terminus; the germline J gene supplies the remainder. The V and J genes are TRBV6-1 and TRBJ1-4, with TRBD1 identical over 9 bases. CDR3 length equals 14 residues. CDR1 and CDR2 from the germline V gene are MNHNS and SASEGT. V gave up 3 bases and J gave up 6 bases; unmatched junction bases: 2. CDR3 bases read: TGTGCCAGCAGTGACGGACAGGGGCATGAAAAA. Translated: CASSDGQGHEK. The entire CDR3 protein is CASSDGQGHEKLFF.

Concerning this clone itself: The missing CDR3 end, 3 residues past where the read stops, is filled in from the germline J gene. The chain carries TRBV7-9 and TRBJ2-5; the D gene is possibly TRBD2 (5 bases). Germline CDR1 and CDR2: SEHNR and FQNEAQ (reference sequence). Trimming removed 5 bases at V and 2 bases at J, with 9 bases between. This CDR3 comprises 13 residues. The CDR3 bases that were read are TGTGCCAGCAGCCCGACTAATCAAGAGACC. This encodes CASSPTNQET. The full-length CDR3 reads as CASSPTNQETQYF.

A remark on this clone: The observed sequence ends 3 residues before the CDR3 terminus, with the missing tail filled in from the germline J gene. The chain is built from TRBV5-1 and TRBJ1-2, with a possible D match to TRBD1 (5 bases). The CDR3 spans 15 residues. V lost 0 bases and J lost 6, with 15 bases in between. From germline, CDR1 is SGHRS and CDR2 YFSETQ. The chain's CDR3 is CASSLEVTVLDGYTF. The CDR3 bases that were read are TGCGCCAGCAGCTTGGAGGTGACAGTTCTGGATGGC.

Comments on this clone: The read finishes 3 residues shy of the CDR3 end, and the germline J gene is used to complete it. The chain is built from TRBV19 and TRBJ1-5; a weak D match, TRBD1 (6 bases). CDR1 and CDR2 (germline): LNHDA, SQIVND (reference sequence). CDR3 length: 14 amino acids. Here the CDR3 reads CASRPDRFEGPQHF. The part of the CDR3 DNA that was read is TGTGCCAGTAGACCCGACAGGTTCGAGGGACCC.

Partial CDR3 DNA: TGTGCCAGCAGTCCGGGACAGGGATCGGATGGC. It codes for CASSPGQGSDG. The entire CDR3 is CASSPGQGSDGYTF. The chain uses TRBV28 and TRBJ1-2; 9 positions match TRBD1. The read comes to an end 3 residues before the CDR3 does, leaving the germline J gene to fill in the end. V was pared by 5 bases and J by 6 bases, with 7 bases of the junction left unmatched. There are 14 residues in the CDR3. The V gene's germline CDR1 is MDHEN and CDR2 SYDVKM.

Worth noting for this clone: The read ends 3 residues early relative to the CDR3; the germline J gene fills the gap. The chain couples TRBV13 to TRBJ2-5, with no clear D. The CDR3 extends over 12 amino acids. Per the germline V gene, CDR1 is PRHDT and CDR2 is FYEKMQ (reference sequence). Trimming cost V 1 base and J 3 bases, with 3 bases left between them. The chain's CDR3 is CASSLAKETQYF. The CDR3 bases that were read are TGTGCCAGCAGCTTAGCAAAAGAGACC.

Remarks on this clone: Read coverage stops 3 residues before the CDR3 terminus; the germline J gene supplies the remainder. This chain joins TRBV14 and TRBJ2-2; no definite D call. This CDR3 contains 15 residues. The V gene's germline CDR1 is SGHDN and CDR2 FVKESK. V dropped 2 bases and J dropped 4 bases, with 11 bases sitting between them. CDR3 bases read: TGTGCCAGCAGCCAAACCGCAGGTGTCACCGGGGAG. It translates to CASSQTAGVTGE. The CDR3, in full, reads CASSQTAGVTGELFF.

A remark on this clone: The read gets to within 3 residues of the CDR3 end, and the germline J gene fills in the rest. The genes are TRBV7-6 and TRBJ2-3; 12 nucleotides match TRBD2. Germline values: CDR1 SGHVS, CDR2 FNYEAQ. The CDR3 sequence is 15 residues long. V gave up 7 bases and J gave up 0 bases; unmatched junction bases: 2. CDR3 DNA, as far as it was read: TGTGCCAGCACCACTAGCGGGGGGAGCACAGATACG. Its translation is CASTTSGGSTDT. The complete CDR3 sequence is CASTTSGGSTDTQYF. Together with reference TRBV7-6 and TRBJ2-3, the CDR3 gives the full variable domain: GAGVSQSPRYKVTKRGQDVALRCDPISGHVSLYWYRQALGQGPEFLTYFNYEAQQDKSGLPNDRFSAERPEGSISTLTIQRTEQRDSAMYRCASTTSGGSTDTQYFGPGTRLTVL.

Points on this clone: The CDR3 goes on 3 residues after the read ends, and that part is filled in from the germline J gene. This chain connects TRBV19 to TRBJ1-2; unclear D gene. V lost 7 bases to trimming and J lost 6 bases, with 18 bases between them. From germline, CDR1 is LNHDA and CDR2 SQIVND (reference sequence). The CDR3 is 14 residues long. This CDR3 reads CASTSGLLPHGYTF. The DNA read from the CDR3 is TGTGCCAGTACCTCTGGCCTTCTTCCGCATGGC. Full variable domain (outside the CDR3, taken from reference TRBV19 and TRBJ1-2): DGGITQSPKYLFRKEGQNVTLSCEQNLNHDAMYWYRQDPGQGLRLIYYSQIVNDFQKGDIAEGYSVSREKKESFPLTVTSAQKNPTAFYLCASTSGLLPHGYTFGSGTRLTVV.

To note about this clone: The CDR3 end lies 3 residues beyond the end of the read and is filled in from the germline J gene. The gene calls are TRBV7-6 and TRBJ2-2; the D gene is possibly TRBD1 (5 bases). This CDR3 comprises 15 residues. V lost 5 bases and J 1 base, leaving 11 bases between the germline ends. Germline loops: CDR1 SGHVS, CDR2 FNYEAQ. This CDR3 reads CASSPRGRNTGELFF. CDR3 bases read: TGTGCCAGCAGCCCTAGGGGTCGGAACACCGGGGAG.

Regarding this clone: The read stops 3 residues short of the end of the CDR3; the missing end is completed from the germline J gene. The chain is built from TRBV12-5 and TRBJ2-5; perhaps TRBD2 as D (5 bases). Germline CDR1 and CDR2: LGHNT and FRNRAP. The CDR3 consists of 14 residues. V was trimmed by 5 bases and J by 3 bases, leaving 13 bases between them. Incomplete CDR3 DNA: TGTGCTAGTGGTCCCCCGGACGGGGAAGAGACC. It codes for CASGPPDGEET. The complete CDR3 sequence is CASGPPDGEETQYF.

Note on this clone: The read terminates 3 residues before the CDR3 end, so the remaining end is supplied by the germline J gene. The chain couples TRBV11-2 to TRBJ1-4, with 8 bases aligning to TRBD1. The CDR3 sequence is 14 residues long. After removal of 6 bases from V and 8 bases from J, the junction contained 8 bases not matched to a gene. Germline assignment: CDR1 SGHAT and CDR2 FQNNGV. CDR3 amino acids: CASRNTGGWEKLFF. The part of the CDR3 DNA that was read is TGTGCCAGCAGAAATACAGGGGGTTGGGAAAAA.

Comments on this clone: Read sequence stops 3 residues before the CDR3 end, and the germline J gene provides the missing end. The chain has TRBV18 and TRBJ1-2, with 8 bases aligning to TRBD1. The CDR3 totals 16 residues. Germline-derived CDR1 and CDR2 are KGHSH and LQKENI. Trimming removed 3 bases from V and 7 bases from J; junction bases left unmatched: 13. CDR3 residues: CASSPGQEAGYGGYTF. The CDR3 bases that were read are TGTGCCAGCTCACCGGGACAGGAGGCCGGTTATGGTGGC.

As regards this clone: The CDR3 end falls 3 residues outside the read, so it is completed with the germline J gene. The V and J genes are TRBV19 and TRBJ2-5, with TRBD1 matching over 10 bases. The CDR3 sequence is 16 residues long. Germline CDR1 LNHDA, CDR2 SQIVND (reference sequence). The trim removed 0 bases at V and 1 base at J, leaving 2 bases unmatched. The CDR3 bases that were read are TGTGCCAGTAGTATAGACGGGACAGGGGTCCAAGAGACC. This sequence encodes CASSIDGTGVQET. The whole CDR3 protein reads CASSIDGTGVQETQYF.

Concerning this clone itself: The CDR3 goes on 3 residues after the read ends, and that part is filled in from the germline J gene. V is TRBV2 and J is TRBJ2-3; 9 bases are a match to TRBD1. The CDR3 is 15 amino acids. Germline CDR1 and CDR2: SNHLY and FYNNEI. V was pared by 4 bases and J by 6 bases, with 8 bases of the junction left unmatched. CDR3 sequence reads: CASSGDRVVGDTQYF. The sequenced CDR3 bases are TGTGCCAGCAGTGGGGACAGGGTAGTAGGTGATACG.

The CDR3 loop is CSAPFGLAGGTDTQYF. The CDR3 DNA, read in part, is TGCAGTGCCCCCTTCGGACTAGCGGGAGGCACAGATACG. The rearrangement joins TRBV20-1 to TRBJ2-3; 13 bases line up with TRBD2. The CDR3 end falls 3 residues outside the read, so it is completed with the germline J gene. After removal of 6 bases from V and 1 base from J, the junction contained 7 bases not matched to a gene. This CDR3 spans 16 amino acids. The germline gives CDR1 DFQATT, CDR2 SNEGSKA (reference sequence).